The sequence of this T cell receptor beta chain was determined in a study of T cell responses to AZD1222 COVID-19 vaccine. Study-level results: Repertoires were obtained solely post-peak T cell response.

Sequencing used immunoSEQ multiplex PCR; TCRdb keeps in-frame clones, though not all of them. The table lists roughly 140,000 clones, 90% of them singletons, with less than 2% in the top ten. This clone has a single count. What it binds is not known. Germline V gene lookup returns CDR1 MDHEN and CDR2 SYDVKM. V lost 2 bases to trimming and J lost 2 bases; unmatched junction nucleotides: 2. CDR3 length: 15 amino acids. Sequencing was performed on peripheral blood, taken on day 0 of AZD1222 vaccination. The TCR sequence derives from an adult in good health. The chain carries TRBV28 and TRBJ1-2, with TRBD1 matching over 10 bases. The CDR3 sequence: CASSLGTGANYGYTF. In nucleotides, the CDR3 is TGTGCCAGCAGTTTAGGGACAGGGGCAAACTATGGCTACACCTTC.